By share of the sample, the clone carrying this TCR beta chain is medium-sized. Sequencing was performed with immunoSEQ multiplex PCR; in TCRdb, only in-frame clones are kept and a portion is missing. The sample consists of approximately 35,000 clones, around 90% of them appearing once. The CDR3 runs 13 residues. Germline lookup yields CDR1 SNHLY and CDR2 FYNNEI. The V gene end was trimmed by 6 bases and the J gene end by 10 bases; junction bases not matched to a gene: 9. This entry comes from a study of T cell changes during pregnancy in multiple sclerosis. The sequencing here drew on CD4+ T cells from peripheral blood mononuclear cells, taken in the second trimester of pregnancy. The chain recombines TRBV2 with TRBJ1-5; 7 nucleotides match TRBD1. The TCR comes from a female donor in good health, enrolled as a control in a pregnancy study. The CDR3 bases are TGTGCCAGCAGATGGGACAGTCAGAGACCCCAGCATTTT. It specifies CASRWDSQRPQHF.